These 14 T cell receptor beta chains were sequenced from one sample in a study of blood T cell repertoires in COVID-19. The protocol was immunoSEQ multiplex PCR, while the TCRdb copy is restricted to in-frame clones and leaves out a portion. The repertoire consists of 300,000 to 450,000 clones, with approximately 87% occurring once and the leading ten covering 2.3%. The sample consisted of peripheral blood. Receptors were obtained from a woman in her sixties with COVID-19, enrolled during active disease.

The rearrangement joins TRBV7-9 to TRBJ1-5, with D tentatively TRBD1 (5 bases). Trimming shortened V by 1 base and J by 9 bases, and 13 bases separated the two germline ends. CDR1 and CDR2 (germline): SEHNR, FQNEAQ (reference sequence). The CDR3 is made up of 14 amino acids. The CDR3 region has the DNA TGTGCCAGCAGCTTAGGCGCAGGGCAACGGCCCCAGCATTTT. Translation gives CASSLGAGQRPQHF.

The V gene is TRBV5-6, the J gene TRBJ2-2, with no clear D. The CDR3 extends over 15 amino acids. The ends were cut back, 2 bases at V and 6 bases at J, with 14 bases in the middle. CDR1 SGHDT and CDR2 YYEEEE come from the germline V gene. CDR3 protein: CASSFPSTRSGELFF. CDR3 nucleotide sequence: TGTGCCAGCAGCTTCCCCTCGACACGTTCCGGGGAGCTGTTTTTT. Variable domain in full (rest from reference TRBV5-6 and TRBJ2-2): DAGVTQSPTHLIKTRGQQVTLRCSPKSGHDTVSWYQQALGQGPQFIFQYYEEEERQRGNFPDRFSGHQFPNYSSELNVNALLLGDSALYLCASSFPSTRSGELFFGEGSRLTVL.

This clone came up once. This chain connects TRBV7-9 to TRBJ2-1; 8 positions agree with TRBD2. Germline CDR1 is SEHNR and CDR2 is FQNEAQ (reference sequence). CDR3 length: 17 amino acids. J was trimmed by 0 bases and V by 5 bases; bases with no gene match: 9. Here the CDR3 reads CASSRGLAGNSYNEQFF. The CDR3 nucleotides read TGTGCCAGCAGCCGAGGACTAGCCGGTAACTCCTACAATGAGCAGTTCTTC.

This chain joins TRBV11-2 and TRBJ2-5; 8 bases agree with TRBD2. The J segment lost 2 bases and the V segment lost 1 base, leaving 3 bases of the junction unmatched. This CDR3 has 15 residues. The germline V gene encodes CDR1 SGHAT and CDR2 FQNNGV. CDR3 region: CASSLVPGGQETQYF. The CDR3 nucleotides read TGTGCCAGCAGCTTAGTCCCGGGGGGGCAAGAGACCCAGTACTTC.

The chain couples TRBV29-1 to TRBJ2-1, with D perhaps matching TRBD1 (6 bases). Between the trimmed V and J ends, which lost 6 bases and 7 bases, there was a span of 19 bases. The CDR3 totals 14 residues. Germline CDR1 and CDR2: SQVTM and ANQGSEA. CDR3 sequence: CSVASPGHVNEQFF. CDR3 sequence (DNA): TGCAGCGTCGCATCTCCGGGACACGTTAATGAGCAGTTCTTC.

This chain links TRBV11-2 with TRBJ1-4; 7 nucleotides align to TRBD1. In germline, CDR1 is SGHAT, CDR2 FQNNGV. V lost 4 bases, J lost 4 bases, and 6 bases stayed unmatched. This CDR3 contains 15 residues. The CDR3 is CASSSGQSYNEKLFF. CDR3 in DNA: TGTGCCAGCAGCTCGGGACAGAGTTATAATGAAAAACTGTTTTTT.

V is TRBV28 and J is TRBJ1-3; a weak D match, TRBD1 (5 bases). Germline V gives CDR1 MDHEN, CDR2 SYDVKM. Trimming took 6 bases from V and 2 from J, leaving 14 bases between them. CDR3 length equals 15 residues. CDR3 bases: TGTGCCAGCAGCTTTGGGGGGAAGACTGGAAACACCATATATTTT. It codes for CASSFGGKTGNTIYF.

V is TRBV2 and J is TRBJ1-1; 8 bases map to TRBD1. Germline V CDR1 and CDR2: SNHLY, FYNNEI. The CDR3 has 15 amino acids. J was trimmed by 1 base and V by 4 bases; bases with no gene match: 5. This CDR3 reads CASSGQGLKNTEAFF. Here the CDR3 DNA reads TGTGCCAGCAGTGGACAGGGGTTAAAGAACACTGAAGCTTTCTTT.

This chain joins TRBV19 and TRBJ1-5, with 7 bases fitting TRBD1. The CDR3 runs 15 residues. The germline gives CDR1 LNHDA, CDR2 SQIVND (reference sequence). The trim removed 1 base at V and 3 bases at J, leaving 3 bases unmatched. As DNA, the CDR3 is TGTGCCAGTAGTATAGGGGACAGAGTCAATCAGCCCCAGCATTTT. It specifies CASSIGDRVNQPQHF.

The chain joins TRBV6-5 to TRBJ1-6; TRBD1 is a possible D gene (5 bases). Germline V gene data show CDR1 as MNHEY and CDR2 as SVGAGI. The CDR3 sequence is 15 residues long. With 2 bases removed from V and 3 bases from J, the gap between germline ends came to 8 bases. In nucleotides, the CDR3 is TGTGCCAGCAGTTACGGGGCGGTCTATAATTCACCCCTCCACTTT. Amino acid sequence: CASSYGAVYNSPLHF.

CDR3 DNA sequence: TGTGCCAGCAGTTACGACGGGGAGCGGGAAAAACTGTTTTTT. Translation gives CASSYDGEREKLFF. The genes are TRBV6-5 and TRBJ1-4; D unclear. Germline lookup yields CDR1 MNHEY and CDR2 SVGAGI. Trimming left V 2 bases short and J 8 bases short, with 12 bases between. The CDR3 has 14 amino acids.

This clone occurred once. A read error may account for a junction end that differs from germline. The chain carries TRBV19 and TRBJ1-2; D is unclear. The CDR3 spans 13 residues. The V gene's germline CDR1 is LNHDA and CDR2 SQIVND (reference sequence). CDR3 nucleotide sequence: TGTGCCAGTAGTGTAGAGCGCAACTATGGCTACACCTTC. Its protein product is CASSVERNYGYTF. The complete variable domain, with remaining parts taken from reference TRBV19 and TRBJ1-2, reads DGGITQSPKYLFRKEGQNVTLSCEQNLNHDAMYWYRQDPGQGLRLIYYSQIVNDFQKGDIAEGYSVSREKKESFPLTVTSAQKNPTAFYLCASSVERNYGYTFGSGTRLTVV.

The chain employs TRBV2 and TRBJ1-4, with 7 bases fitting TRBD1. V was clipped by 7 bases and J by 0 bases; unmatched bases: 5. CDR1 is SNHLY, CDR2 FYNNEI, per germline. This CDR3 is built from 15 residues. CDR3 loop: CASTRDSATNEKLFF. The CDR3 nucleotides are TGTGCCAGCACAAGGGACAGCGCAACTAATGAAAAACTGTTTTTT.

Written as DNA, the CDR3 is TGCGCCAGCAGCGTCGGGGGGCCTAGGGGTGGATCCTACAATGAGCAGTTCTTC. The encoded protein is CASSVGGPRGGSYNEQFF. V and J are TRBV5-1 and TRBJ2-1; tentative D call: TRBD2 (7 bases). The length of the CDR3 is 18 residues. Germline V gene sequence: CDR1 SGHRS, CDR2 YFSETQ. Between the trimmed V and J ends, which lost 4 bases and 1 base, there was a span of 21 bases. Full variable domain (remainder filled in from reference TRBV5-1 and TRBJ2-1): KAGVTQTPRYLIKTRGQQVTLSCSPISGHRSVSWYQQTPGQGLQFLFEYFSETQRNKGNFPGRFSGRQFSNSRSEMNVSTLELGDSALYLCASSVGGPRGGSYNEQFFGPGTRLTVL.